The 26 T cell receptor beta chains below come from one sample, sequenced in a study of blood T cell repertoires in COVID-19. Some clones are missing from TCRdb's copy, which holds only in-frame ones; the method was immunoSEQ multiplex PCR. The sample shows over 120,000 clones, approximately 80% of them seen only once. Sequencing was done on a sample of peripheral blood. The receptors were gathered from a woman aged 55-69 years with acute or convalescent COVID-19.

The J gene is TRBJ2-7, the V gene TRBV5-4; D gene unclear. Germline CDR1 SGHNT, CDR2 YYREEE (reference sequence). With 0 bases removed from V and 5 bases from J, the gap between germline ends came to 12 bases. This CDR3 has 14 amino acids. The CDR3 coding sequence is TGTGCCAGCAGCTTGGAGCTACGGTCCCACGAGCAGTACTTC. It codes for CASSLELRSHEQYF.

The chain carries TRBV9 and TRBJ2-7; TRBD2 matches 7 bases. The CDR3 has 13 residues. Germline V CDR1 and CDR2: SGDLS, YYNGEE. Trimming at V came to 3 bases and at J to 5 bases, leaving 5 bases not matched to a gene. CDR3 DNA: TGTGCCAGCAGCGGGACTAGTTCCCACGAGCAGTACTTC. It yields the protein CASSGTSSHEQYF.

The J gene is TRBJ2-7, the V gene TRBV28; TRBD2 is a possible D gene (5 bases). The V end lost 6 bases, the J end lost 3 bases, and 12 bases lay between the germline ends. Germline V gene sequence: CDR1 MDHEN, CDR2 SYDVKM. The CDR3 runs to 13 residues. The CDR3 region is CASSNSGNYEQYF. DNA for the CDR3: TGTGCCAGCAGCAATTCCGGGAACTACGAGCAGTACTTC.

V and J are TRBV6-5 and TRBJ2-7, with TRBD1 identical over 9 bases. Germline loops: CDR1 MNHEY, CDR2 SVGAGI. V lost 4 bases to trimming and J lost 4 bases; unmatched junction nucleotides: 11. This CDR3 has 16 amino acids. The CDR3 reads CASSFNSGTGLYEQYF. DNA for the CDR3: TGTGCCAGCAGTTTTAACTCCGGGACAGGGCTATACGAGCAGTACTTC.

The CDR3 reads CASSQVRWPQGSNYGYTF. The CDR3 nucleotides read TGTGCCAGCAGCCAAGTGAGGTGGCCCCAGGGGTCTAACTATGGCTACACCTTC. The rearrangement links TRBV3-1 (or the pseudogene TRBV3-2) to TRBJ1-2, with D perhaps matching TRBD1 (6 bases). From germline, CDR1 is LGHDT and CDR2 YNNKEL (reference sequence). Trimming stripped 1 base from V and 0 bases from J, with 18 bases between. This CDR3 contains 18 residues.

In DNA form, the CDR3 reads TGTGCCAGCCACTCCGGGACTAGCGGCACAGATACGCAGTATTTT. This codes for CASHSGTSGTDTQYF. This rearrangement joins TRBV27 to TRBJ2-3; 10 bases line up with TRBD2. Germline loops: CDR1 MNHEY, CDR2 SMNVEV (reference sequence). The CDR3 contains 15 residues. V shed 8 bases, J shed 1 base, and the junction held 6 bases outside the gene matches.

The chain joins TRBV10-3 to TRBJ1-2; no definite D call. Deletions cut 3 bases from V and 7 bases from J, with 9 bases between. Germline CDR1 ENHRY, CDR2 SYGVKD. The CDR3 totals 12 residues. The CDR3 DNA is TGTGCCATCAGTGACCCACCGGGTGGCTACACCTTC. It yields the protein CAISDPPGGYTF.

The V and J genes are TRBV7-3 and TRBJ2-7; 13 bases are shared with TRBD2. This CDR3 comprises 14 residues. V shed 2 bases and J 5 bases; nucleotides not matched to a gene: 0. Germline V CDR1 and CDR2: SGHTA, FQGTGA. DNA of the CDR3: TGTGCCAGCAGCTTAGGGACTAGCGGGAACGAGCAGTACTTC. This translates into CASSLGTSGNEQYF. Filled out from reference TRBV7-3 and TRBJ2-7, the complete variable domain reads GAGVSQTPSNKVTEKGKYVELRCDPISGHTALYWYRQSLGQGPEFLIYFQGTGAADDSGLPNDRFFAVRPEGSVSTLKIQRTERGDSAVYLCASSLGTSGNEQYFGPGTRLTVT.

The rearrangement links TRBV5-4 to TRBJ2-2; 8 positions agree with TRBD2. CDR3 length: 14 residues. CDR1 and CDR2 from the germline V gene are SGHNT and YYREEE (reference sequence). Trimming removed 3 bases from V and 6 bases from J; junction bases left unmatched: 4. The CDR3 DNA sequence: TGTGCCAGCAGCTCGGGGGGGAAAGCCGGGGAGCTGTTTTTT. Residues: CASSSGGKAGELFF. The variable domain in full, with the rest retrieved from reference TRBV5-4 and TRBJ2-2, is ETGVTQSPTHLIKTRGQQVTLRCSSQSGHNTVSWYQQALGQGPQFIFQYYREEENGRGNFPPRFSGLQFPNYSSELNVNALELDDSALYLCASSSGGKAGELFFGEGSRLTVL.

The table lists this clone with a count of one. The chain couples TRBV28 to TRBJ2-1; possibly TRBD1 for D (5 bases). CDR1 and CDR2 from the germline V gene are MDHEN and SYDVKM. The CDR3 has 20 amino acids. The V and J ends lost 8 bases and 1 base respectively, with 30 bases between them. CDR3 protein: CASLTRSQGARRGSYNEQFF. The CDR3 DNA reads TGTGCCAGCCTCACCCGGTCCCAGGGTGCTAGAAGGGGATCCTACAATGAGCAGTTCTTC.

In its sample, this clone was seen a few times. The V and J genes are TRBV5-1 and TRBJ2-1; 15 bases are shared with TRBD2. J gave up 1 base and V 0 bases, and 5 bases lay outside the gene matches. This CDR3 has 19 amino acids. CDR1 is SGHRS and CDR2 is YFSETQ in the germline V gene. This CDR3 is CASSLVGLAGGGSYNEQFF. In DNA form, the CDR3 reads TGCGCCAGCAGCTTGGTAGGACTAGCGGGAGGGGGTTCCTACAATGAGCAGTTCTTC.

The chain has TRBV10-3 and TRBJ1-4; a weak D match, TRBD1 (6 bases). This CDR3 has 13 amino acids. Looked up from germline, CDR1 is ENHRY and CDR2 is SYGVKD. V gave up 8 bases and J gave up 8 bases, with 15 bases separating them. The CDR3 DNA follows: TGTGCCATCGCAGCCAGGGGAGGGGAAAAACTGTTTTTT. The encoded protein is CAIAARGGEKLFF.

The rearrangement links TRBV4-1 to TRBJ1-1; D unclear. CDR1 and CDR2 (germline): MGHRA, YSYEKL. This CDR3 region has 12 residues. V lost 2 bases, J lost 6 bases, and 7 bases lay in between. The CDR3 region is CASSQNSPEAFF. In DNA, the CDR3 is TGCGCCAGCAGCCAAAATAGCCCTGAAGCTTTCTTT.

This chain uses TRBV2 with TRBJ2-4; possible D gene TRBD1, 6 bases. This CDR3 has 15 amino acids. V lost 3 bases, J lost 1 base, and 10 bases lay in between. CDR1 is SNHLY, CDR2 FYNNEI, per germline. CDR3: CASSEPGVAKNIQYF. DNA of the CDR3: TGTGCCAGCAGTGAGCCAGGGGTTGCCAAAAACATTCAGTACTTC.

V gene TRBV19 combines with J gene TRBJ2-1; no firm D call. The germline V gene encodes CDR1 LNHDA and CDR2 SQIVND (reference sequence). Trimming removed 4 bases at V and 6 bases at J, with 13 bases between. The CDR3 loop spans 14 amino acids. This chain's CDR3 is CASSTSTYGNEQFF. In DNA, the CDR3 is TGTGCCAGTAGTACATCGACATACGGCAATGAGCAGTTCTTC.

This rearrangement joins TRBV3-1 (or the pseudogene TRBV3-2) to TRBJ2-1; 8 bases are shared with TRBD2. After removal of 4 bases from V and 0 bases from J, the junction contained 5 bases not matched to a gene. The CDR3 totals 16 residues. Germline V lookup: CDR1 LGHDT, CDR2 YNNKEL (reference sequence). The CDR3 DNA sequence: TGTGCCAGCAGCCGACTAGCGTTTAACTCCTACAATGAGCAGTTCTTC. Translated, it gives CASSRLAFNSYNEQFF.

V usage is TRBV6-5 and J usage is TRBJ2-2, with D maybe TRBD1 (6 bases). This CDR3 region has 13 residues. Trimming removed 7 bases at V and 5 bases at J, with 11 bases between. Per the germline V gene, CDR1 is MNHEY and CDR2 is SVGAGI. The CDR3 bases are TGTGCCAGCACCAAGGGGGTAACCGGGGAGCTGTTTTTT. Translation gives CASTKGVTGELFF.

The genes are TRBV18 and TRBJ2-3; 9 bases agree with TRBD2. With V trimmed by 1 base and J by 7 bases, 6 bases remained unmatched. CDR1 and CDR2 from the germline V gene are KGHSH and LQKENI. The CDR3 has 15 residues. The CDR3 nucleotides are TGTGCCAGCTCACCACTAGCGGGAGTATTTAATACGCAGTATTTT. Encoded protein: CASSPLAGVFNTQYF.

The chain is built from TRBV4-2 and TRBJ1-4; no definite D call. The CDR3 is 15 amino acids. Trimming pared 4 bases from V and 8 bases from J, leaving 17 bases between. Germline CDR1 LGHNA, CDR2 YNFKEQ. CDR3 region: CASSLSTAREEKLFF. The CDR3 coding sequence is TGTGCCAGCAGCCTTTCGACCGCCCGGGAGGAAAAACTGTTTTTT.

The V gene is TRBV19, the J gene TRBJ1-1; the D gene is possibly TRBD1 (6 bases). The CDR3 consists of 14 residues. Germline loops: CDR1 LNHDA, CDR2 SQIVND (reference sequence). Deletions cut 7 bases from V and 0 bases from J, with 12 bases between. The chain's CDR3 is CASTGGFVNTEAFF. The CDR3 coding sequence is TGTGCCAGTACGGGGGGCTTTGTGAACACTGAAGCTTTCTTT.

This chain connects TRBV5-6 to TRBJ1-1; TRBD1 might be the D (5 bases). CDR3 size: 13 residues. Between the trimmed V and J ends, which lost 1 base and 4 bases, there was a span of 8 bases. Per germline, CDR1 SGHDT and CDR2 YYEEEE. CDR3 residues: CASSLKGLTEAFF. In DNA, the CDR3 is TGTGCCAGCAGCTTGAAGGGGCTCACTGAAGCTTTCTTT.

The chain employs TRBV7-9 and TRBJ2-5; D gene uncertain. The CDR3 totals 12 residues. V was trimmed by 3 bases and J by 4 bases, leaving 6 bases between them. CDR1 and CDR2 from the germline V gene are SEHNR and FQNEAQ (reference sequence). This chain's CDR3 is CASSFVRETQYF. Written as DNA, the CDR3 is TGTGCCAGCAGCTTCGTCCGAGAGACCCAGTACTTC.

The CDR3 loop reads CASSPGETQYF. The DNA of the CDR3 is TGTGCCAGCTCACCAGGCGAGACCCAGTACTTC. The chain combines TRBV18 with TRBJ2-5; D gene ambiguous. Germline V gives CDR1 KGHSH, CDR2 LQKENI. Trimming stripped 2 bases from V and 5 bases from J, with 3 bases between. The CDR3 runs to 11 residues.

This clone was observed a few times. The chain uses TRBV6-4 and TRBJ2-1; D ambiguous. Trimming left V 0 bases short and J 4 bases short, with 10 bases between. Germline V gene sequence: CDR1 MRHNA, CDR2 SNTAGT. This CDR3 contains 15 residues. CDR3 nucleotide sequence: TGTGCCAGCAGTGACTCGCGCGGCGGATACAATGAGCAGTTCTTC. Its translation is CASSDSRGGYNEQFF.

The rearrangement joins TRBV6-5 to TRBJ2-7; 8 nucleotides agree with TRBD2. CDR1 is MNHEY and CDR2 is SVGAGI in the germline V gene. The V gene end was trimmed by 0 bases and the J gene end by 3 bases; junction bases not matched to a gene: 4. The CDR3 has 15 residues. The CDR3 DNA sequence: TGTGCCAGCAGTTACTCCTACGGGAGGGACTACGAGCAGTACTTC. This encodes CASSYSYGRDYEQYF.

The chain combines TRBV11-2 with TRBJ1-2, with 9 positions matching TRBD1. The CDR3 extends over 14 amino acids. Germline lookup yields CDR1 SGHAT and CDR2 FQNNGV. V shed 3 bases and J 6 bases; nucleotides not matched to a gene: 5. CDR3 in DNA: TGTGCCAGCAGCTTGGGACAGGGTAGTCATGGCTACACCTTC. Translating it yields CASSLGQGSHGYTF.